A selection of T cell receptor beta chains follows, all from one sample in a study of blood T cell repertoires in COVID-19. Libraries were prepared by immunoSEQ multiplex PCR; TCRdb keeps only in-frame clonotypes and omits some of them. The data contain just under 65,000 clones, about 70% of them singletons. Sequencing was carried out using peripheral blood. Source of these receptors: a human donor in a cohort sampled during active COVID-19. CDR3s include the opening cysteine and the closing phenylalanine or tryptophan. D genes are given only for firm matches. Clone size is shown for a subset of rows, as once, few, many or a class of expanded clone.

.	TRBJ1-2	TRBV9	TRBD1	CASSGQGLGYGYTF	TGTGCCAGCAGCGGACAGGGATTGGGGTATGGCTACACCTTC
.	TRBJ1-5	TRBV19	TRBD1	CASRGQGASNQPQHF	TGTGCCAGTAGGGGACAGGGGGCGAGCAATCAGCCCCAGCATTTT
.	TRBJ2-3	TRBV5-4	TRBD2	CASSSGTSGGAHTQYF	TGTGCCAGCAGCTCCGGGACTAGCGGGGGGGCCCATACGCAGTATTTT
.	TRBJ2-3	TRBV5-1	TRBD1	CASSLQGDGADTQYF	TGCGCCAGCAGCTTACAGGGGGACGGCGCAGATACGCAGTATTTT
.	TRBJ1-2	TRBV6-5	TRBD1	CASRPKTGDGYTF	TGTGCCAGCAGGCCAAAGACAGGGGATGGCTACACCTTC
.	TRBJ2-7	TRBV7-3	TRBD2	CASSPGGAYEQYF	TGTGCCAGCAGCCCCGGGGGGGCTTACGAGCAGTACTTC
once	TRBJ1-5	TRBV30	TRBD1	CAWKGTGPNQPQHF	TGTGCCTGGAAGGGGACAGGGCCCAATCAGCCCCAGCATTTT
.	TRBJ1-1	TRBV23-1	.	CASSPNWGRMVNTEAFF	TGCGCCAGCAGTCCCAATTGGGGGCGAATGGTTAACACTGAAGCTTTCTTT
.	TRBJ2-5	TRBV28	TRBD2	CASMASGGAQETQYF	TGTGCCAGCATGGCGAGCGGGGGGGCCCAAGAGACCCAGTACTTC
.	TRBJ2-2	TRBV9	.	CASSVDMLGELFF	TGTGCCAGCAGCGTAGACATGTTAGGGGAGCTGTTTTTT
.	TRBJ2-1	TRBV5-1	.	CASSLDLGSSYNEQFF	TGCGCCAGCAGCTTGGACCTGGGGAGCTCCTACAATGAGCAGTTCTTC
.	TRBJ2-5	TRBV3-1/TRBV3-2	TRBD2	CASKEIGGASWETQYF	TGTGCCAGCAAAGAGATCGGGGGGGCCTCTTGGGAGACCCAGTACTTC
.	TRBJ2-2	TRBV5-6	.	CASSLARAGELFF	TGTGCCAGCAGCTTGGCTCGTGCCGGGGAGCTGTTTTTT
.	TRBJ2-1	TRBV11-1	TRBD2	CASSQSGGQYNEQFF	TGTGCCAGCAGCCAAAGCGGGGGGCAATACAATGAGCAGTTCTTC